This TCR beta chain derives from a study of T-cell reconstitution after alpha-beta-depleted transplantation in children (dated by TCRdb to about 2016). A note on the overall study: The study quantitatively tracked T-cell immune reconstitution after TCRalphabeta/CD19-depleted allogeneic hematopoietic cell transplantation in children using TCR repertoire profiling.

The receptor library was made with PCR. Sequencing used an Illumina HiSeq 2500. To normalize quantification of the TCRbeta repertoire, the TCR libraries were built with molecular barcoding that relied on unique molecular identifiers. Starting from the raw public reads, TCRdb applied fastp trimming at Q25, assembled clones with MiXCR and retained in-frame beta chains. Every CDR3 protein is listed once, alongside the most common genes and DNA of its rows. The sample has 200,000 to 300,000 distinct CDR3 sequences on record, 20% to 30% of them singletons. The ten largest account for under 5.5% of the sample. For this clonotype: Its specific antigen is unknown. No much larger clone is present one base from it, and per-base qualities are unavailable.

Per the publication, the treatment or condition label means: allogeneic hematopoietic cell transplantation with graft depleted of TCRalphabeta T cells and CD19 B cells. The transplant recipients were children given TCRalphabeta/CD19-depleted allogeneic hematopoietic cell grafts. Results and caveats for the whole study, not just this receptor: The high TCRbeta diversity at day 60 in some patients was ascribed to recipient T cells and intrathymic progenitors that had survived conditioning. Apparently early alphabetaT-cell count recovery about two months after transplant reportedly relied on only several hundred rapidly expanded clones derived from non-depleted graft cells. Over the following months the frequencies of hyperexpanded clones went down, and after one year T-cell counts and TCRbeta diversity were mostly credited to newly produced T cells.

Including cysteine and phenylalanine, the CDR3 has 13 amino acids. The sequence is cut down to CDR3 DNA, 39 bases in frame from base 1. The germline V gene supplies CDR1 SGHTA and CDR2 FQGTGA. The junction carries 12 bases between V and J, which are trimmed by 5 bases and 6 bases respectively. Rearrangement joined TRBV7-3 to TRBJ2-3; the D region possibly corresponds to TRBD1 (5 bases align). The TCR originated in a female patient aged 2-9 years who had a stem cell transplant for congenital amegakaryocytic thrombocytopenia, so the T cells may come from the graft donor. Sample: PBMCs, mostly from graft donor cells, taken 360 days after TCRalphabeta/CD19-depleted stem cell transplant. The DNA sequence is TGTGCCAGCAGCCCACAGGCGAGCGATACGCAGTATTTT. Translated, it reads CASSPQASDTQYF.